This section outlines one T cell receptor (beta chain) sequence together with its context. This sample is part of a study of blood T cell repertoires in COVID-19. Study context: COVID-19 samples collected from the United States, Italy and Spain covered acute and convalescent phases.

Data came from immunoSEQ multiplex PCR; TCRdb stores just in-frame clones and leaves some out. The sample carries approximately 250,000 clones, roughly 90% recorded once. Germline trimming cut 5 bases from V and 0 bases from J; bases unmatched to any gene: 4. The CDR3 extends over 17 amino acids. CDR1 LNHDA and CDR2 SQIVND come from the germline V gene (reference sequence). Sample: PBMCs or T cells enriched from blood (not recorded which). The clonotype was recovered from a young woman who had recovered from COVID-19. The J gene is TRBJ2-6, the V gene TRBV19; TRBD1 matches 10 bases. In DNA, the CDR3 is TGTGCCAGTAGTCCCGGGACAGGGGTCTCTGGGGCCAACGTCCTGACTTTC. Protein sequence: CASSPGTGVSGANVLTF.